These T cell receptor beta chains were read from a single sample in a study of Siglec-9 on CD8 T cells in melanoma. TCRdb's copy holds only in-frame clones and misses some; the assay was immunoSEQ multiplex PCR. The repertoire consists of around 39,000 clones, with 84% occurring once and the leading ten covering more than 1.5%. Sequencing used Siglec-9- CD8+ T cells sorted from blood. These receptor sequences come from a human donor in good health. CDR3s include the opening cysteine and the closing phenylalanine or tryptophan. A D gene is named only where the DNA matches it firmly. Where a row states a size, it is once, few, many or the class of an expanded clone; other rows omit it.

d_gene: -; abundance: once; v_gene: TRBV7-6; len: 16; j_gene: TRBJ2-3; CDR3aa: CASSLALNSRADTQYF; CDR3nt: TGTGCCAGCAGCTTAGCCCTTAATTCTCGGGCAGATACGCAGTATTTT
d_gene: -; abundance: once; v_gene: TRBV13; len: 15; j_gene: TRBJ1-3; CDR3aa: CASSLKVRSGNTIYF; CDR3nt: TGTGCCAGCAGCTTAAAGGTCCGGTCTGGAAACACCATATATTTT
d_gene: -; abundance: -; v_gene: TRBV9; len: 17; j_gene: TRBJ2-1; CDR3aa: CASSVARQAVNHNEQFF; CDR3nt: TGTGCCAGCAGCGTAGCCCGCCAAGCGGTGAACCATAATGAGCAGTTCTTC
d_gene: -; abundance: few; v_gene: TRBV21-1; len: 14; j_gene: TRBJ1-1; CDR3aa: CASSKRRGYTEAFF; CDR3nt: TGTGCCAGCAGCAAGAGACGGGGATACACTGAAGCTTTCTTT
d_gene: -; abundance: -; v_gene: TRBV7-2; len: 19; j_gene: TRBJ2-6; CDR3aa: CASSLSRAGSPSGANVLTF; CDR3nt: TGTGCCAGCAGCTTATCAAGGGCCGGATCTCCCTCTGGGGCCAACGTCCTGACTTTC
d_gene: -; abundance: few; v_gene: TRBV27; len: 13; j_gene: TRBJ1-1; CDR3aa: CASSFGGETEAFF; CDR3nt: TGTGCCAGCAGTTTTGGAGGGGAGACTGAAGCTTTCTTT
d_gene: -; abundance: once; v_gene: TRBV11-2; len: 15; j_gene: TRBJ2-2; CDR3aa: CASSPPLSSTGELFF; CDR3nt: TGTGCCAGCAGCCCACCTCTCAGCTCCACCGGGGAGCTGTTTTTT
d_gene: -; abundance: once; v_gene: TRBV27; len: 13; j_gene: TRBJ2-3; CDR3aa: CASSLSSADTQYF; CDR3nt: TGTGCCAGCAGTTTATCGAGTGCAGATACGCAGTATTTT
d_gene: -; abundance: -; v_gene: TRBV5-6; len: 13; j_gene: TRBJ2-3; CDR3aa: CASSLEGLLPQYF; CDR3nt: TGTGCCAGCAGCTTGGAGGGACTCCTTCCGCAGTATTTT
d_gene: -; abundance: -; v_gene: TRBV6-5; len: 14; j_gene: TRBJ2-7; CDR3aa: CASSTRDNPYEQYF; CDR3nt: TGTGCCAGCAGTACAAGGGACAACCCATACGAGCAGTACTTC
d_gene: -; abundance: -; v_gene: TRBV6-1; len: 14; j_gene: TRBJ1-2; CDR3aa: CASSPSEKNYGYTF; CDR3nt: TGTGCCAGCAGTCCGAGTGAGAAAAACTATGGCTACACCTTC
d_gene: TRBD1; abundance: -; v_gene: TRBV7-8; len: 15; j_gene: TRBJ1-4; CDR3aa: CASSNEGGGNEKLFF; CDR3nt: TGTGCCAGCAGTAACGAAGGGGGCGGGAATGAAAAACTGTTTTTT
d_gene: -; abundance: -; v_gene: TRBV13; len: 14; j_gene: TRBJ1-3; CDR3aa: CASTIAGEKNTIYF; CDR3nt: TGTGCCAGCACCATTGCAGGGGAAAAAAACACCATATATTTT
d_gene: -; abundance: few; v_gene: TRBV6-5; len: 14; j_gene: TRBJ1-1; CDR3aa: CASSYTTVNTEAFF; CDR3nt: TGTGCCAGCAGTTACACAACAGTGAACACTGAAGCTTTCTTT
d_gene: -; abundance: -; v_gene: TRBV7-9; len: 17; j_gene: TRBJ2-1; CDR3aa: CASSLARQHEGSHEQFF; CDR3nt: TGTGCCAGCAGCTTAGCGCGACAACACGAAGGGTCCCATGAGCAGTTCTTC
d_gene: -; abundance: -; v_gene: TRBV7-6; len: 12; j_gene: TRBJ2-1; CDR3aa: CASSLESKEQFF; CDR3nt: TGTGCCAGCAGCTTAGAATCGAAGGAGCAGTTCTTC
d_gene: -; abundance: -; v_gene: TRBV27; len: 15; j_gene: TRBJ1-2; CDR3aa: CASSLRGTNNYGYTF; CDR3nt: TGTGCCAGCAGTTTACGGGGGACGAATAACTATGGCTACACCTTC
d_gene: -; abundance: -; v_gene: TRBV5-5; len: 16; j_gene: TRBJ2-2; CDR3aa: CASSLAGDTLTGELFF; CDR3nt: TGTGCCAGCAGCTTGGCGGGTGACACACTCACCGGGGAGCTGTTTTTT
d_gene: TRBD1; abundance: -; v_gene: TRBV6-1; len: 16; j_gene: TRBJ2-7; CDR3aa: CASSGALRDRAHEQYF; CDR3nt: TGTGCCAGCAGTGGCGCGCTCCGGGACAGGGCCCACGAGCAGTACTTC
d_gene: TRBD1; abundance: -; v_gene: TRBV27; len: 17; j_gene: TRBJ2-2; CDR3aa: CASSWGQGDANTGELFF; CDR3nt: TGTGCCAGCAGTTGGGGACAGGGGGACGCGAACACCGGGGAGCTGTTTTTT
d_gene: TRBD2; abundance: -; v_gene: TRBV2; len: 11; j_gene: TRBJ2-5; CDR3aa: CASSSGTRQYF; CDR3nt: TGTGCCAGCAGTTCCGGGACTAGGCAGTACTTC
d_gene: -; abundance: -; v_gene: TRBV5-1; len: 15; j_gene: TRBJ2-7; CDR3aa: CASSPLRGRTYEQYF; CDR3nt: TGTGCCAGCAGCCCACTCAGGGGCCGGACCTACGAGCAGTACTTC
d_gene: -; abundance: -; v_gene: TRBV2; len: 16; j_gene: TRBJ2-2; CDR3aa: CASIASGQGWTGELFF; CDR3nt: TGTGCCAGCATTGCCAGCGGGCAGGGGTGGACCGGGGAGCTGTTTTTT
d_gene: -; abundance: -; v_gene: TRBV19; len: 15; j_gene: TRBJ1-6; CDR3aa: CASSISMTGNSPLHF; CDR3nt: TGTGCCAGTAGTATTAGTATGACGGGAAATTCACCCCTCCACTTT
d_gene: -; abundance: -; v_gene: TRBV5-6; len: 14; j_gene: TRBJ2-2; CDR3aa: CASSLSANTGELFF; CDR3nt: TGTGCCAGCAGCCTGTCCGCGAACACCGGGGAGCTGTTTTTT
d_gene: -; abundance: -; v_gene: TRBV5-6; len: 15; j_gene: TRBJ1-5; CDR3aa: CASSLDTNGNQPQHF; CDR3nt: TGTGCCAGCAGCTTGGACACAAATGGCAATCAGCCCCAGCATTTT
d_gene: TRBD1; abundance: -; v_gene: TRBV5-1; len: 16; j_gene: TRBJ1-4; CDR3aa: CASSPLMEQGNEKLFF; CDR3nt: TGCGCCAGCAGCCCCCTGATGGAACAGGGGAATGAAAAACTGTTTTTT
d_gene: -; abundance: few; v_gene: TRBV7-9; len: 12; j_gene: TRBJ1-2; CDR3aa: CASSLDRHGYTF; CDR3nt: TGTGCCAGCAGCTTAGACAGGCATGGCTACACCTTC
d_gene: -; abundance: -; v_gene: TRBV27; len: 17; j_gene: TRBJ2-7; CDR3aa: CASSPPMGSADSYEQYF; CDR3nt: TGTGCCAGCAGTCCCCCGATGGGGTCCGCGGACTCCTACGAGCAGTACTTC
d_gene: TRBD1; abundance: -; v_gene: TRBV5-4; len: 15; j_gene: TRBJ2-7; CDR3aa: CASRPGTGVASEQYF; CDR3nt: TGTGCCAGCAGACCCGGGACAGGGGTTGCGAGTGAGCAGTACTTC
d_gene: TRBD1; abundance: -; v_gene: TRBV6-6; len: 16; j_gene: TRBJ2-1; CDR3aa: CASSYSPDRGDNEQFF; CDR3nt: TGTGCCAGCAGTTACTCCCCGGACAGGGGAGACAATGAGCAGTTCTTC
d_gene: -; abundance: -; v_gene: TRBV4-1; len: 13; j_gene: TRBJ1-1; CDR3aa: CASSPSSGTEAFF; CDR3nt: TGCGCCAGCAGCCCCAGTTCCGGCACTGAAGCTTTCTTT
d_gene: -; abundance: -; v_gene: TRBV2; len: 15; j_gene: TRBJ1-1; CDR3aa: CASPLREGGITEAFF; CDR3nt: TGTGCCAGCCCCCTTAGAGAGGGGGGAATAACTGAAGCTTTCTTT
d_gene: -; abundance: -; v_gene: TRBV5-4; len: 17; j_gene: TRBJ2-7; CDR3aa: CASSTEGLAAGFYEQYF; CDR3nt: TGTGCCAGCAGCACGGAGGGGTTAGCGGCGGGTTTCTACGAGCAGTACTTC
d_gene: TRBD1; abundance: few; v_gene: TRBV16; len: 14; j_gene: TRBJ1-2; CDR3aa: CASSPGQGNYGYTF; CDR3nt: TGTGCCAGCAGCCCCGGACAGGGGAACTATGGCTACACCTTC
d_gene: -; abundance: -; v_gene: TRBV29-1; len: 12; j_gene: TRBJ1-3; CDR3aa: CSVEDSGNTIYF; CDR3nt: TGCAGCGTTGAGGACTCTGGAAACACCATATATTTT
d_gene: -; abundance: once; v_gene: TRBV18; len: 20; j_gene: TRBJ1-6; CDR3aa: CASSPEDRATMSSYNSPLHF; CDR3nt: TGTGCCAGCTCACCTGAGGACAGAGCAACTATGAGCTCCTATAATTCACCCCTCCACTTT
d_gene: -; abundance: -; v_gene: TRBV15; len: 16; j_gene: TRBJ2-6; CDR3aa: CATSPATESGANVLTF; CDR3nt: TGTGCCACCAGCCCTGCCACGGAGTCTGGGGCCAACGTCCTGACTTTC
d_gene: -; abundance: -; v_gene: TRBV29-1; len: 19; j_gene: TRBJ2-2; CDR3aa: CSAQTGGLARGRNTGELFF; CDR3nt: TGCAGCGCCCAGACAGGGGGACTAGCGAGAGGCAGGAACACCGGGGAGCTGTTTTTT
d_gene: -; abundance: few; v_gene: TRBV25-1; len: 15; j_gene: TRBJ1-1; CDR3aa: CASTPGGLGNTEAFF; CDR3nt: TGTGCCAGTACTCCCGGGGGCTTAGGGAACACTGAAGCTTTCTTT
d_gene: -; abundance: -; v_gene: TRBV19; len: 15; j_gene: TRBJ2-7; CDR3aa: CASSGSGDIYYEQYF; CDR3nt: TGTGCCAGTAGTGGTTCTGGGGACATATACTACGAGCAGTACTTC
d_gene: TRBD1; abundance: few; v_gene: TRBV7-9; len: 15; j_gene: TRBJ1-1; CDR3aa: CASSSSTGLRTEAFF; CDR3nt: TGTGCCAGCAGCTCCTCGACAGGGCTTAGGACTGAAGCTTTCTTT
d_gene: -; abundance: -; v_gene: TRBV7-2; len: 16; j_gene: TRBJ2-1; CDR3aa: CASSLALIALQFEQFF; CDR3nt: TGTGCCAGCAGCTTAGCGCTGATTGCCCTACAATTTGAGCAGTTCTTC
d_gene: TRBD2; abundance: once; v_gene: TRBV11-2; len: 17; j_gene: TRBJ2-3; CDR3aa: CASSRPGTSGPTDTQYF; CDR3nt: TGTGCCAGCAGCCGCCCCGGGACTAGCGGACCCACAGATACGCAGTATTTT
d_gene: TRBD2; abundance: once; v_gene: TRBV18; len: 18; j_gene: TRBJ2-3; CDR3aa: CASSPFPSGGVGTDTQYF; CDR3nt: TGTGCCAGCTCACCGTTTCCTAGCGGGGGGGTAGGCACAGATACGCAGTATTTT
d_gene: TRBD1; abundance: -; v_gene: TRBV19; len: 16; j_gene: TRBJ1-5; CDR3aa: CASSIPEGAVNQPQHF; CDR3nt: TGTGCCAGTAGTATACCGGAGGGGGCAGTCAATCAGCCCCAGCATTTT
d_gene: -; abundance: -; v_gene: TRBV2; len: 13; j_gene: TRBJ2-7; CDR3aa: CASSVGGSYEQYF; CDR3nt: TGTGCCAGCAGTGTTGGAGGCTCCTACGAGCAGTACTTC
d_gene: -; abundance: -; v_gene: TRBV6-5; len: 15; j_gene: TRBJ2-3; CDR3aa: CASSSSPGITDTQYF; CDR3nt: TGTGCCAGCAGTTCCTCCCCGGGAATCACAGATACGCAGTATTTT
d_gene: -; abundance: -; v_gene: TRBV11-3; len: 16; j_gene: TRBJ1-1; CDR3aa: CASSLTPGQGLPEAFF; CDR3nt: TGTGCCAGCAGCTTAACCCCGGGGCAGGGGTTACCGGAAGCTTTCTTT